The clone carrying this T cell receptor (beta chain) was seen only a few times. CDR3 length equals 13 residues. The V and J ends lost 5 bases and 8 bases, in that order; junction bases with no gene match: 8. CDR1 is SGHTA, CDR2 FQGNSA, per germline. Expressed TCRB transcripts were sequenced because the isolated RNA had all been reverse transcribed beforehand. Sequencing used immunoSEQ multiplex PCR; TCRdb keeps in-frame clones, though not all of them. The data contain about 320,000 clones, around 15% of them singletons. The data were taken from a study of beta chain features in type 1 diabetes. Sorted CD4+ subsets: naive, central memory, regulatory, stem cell-like memory (CD45RO/CCR7/CD25/CD127/CD95/CD27 panel).

The V and J genes are TRBV7-2 and TRBJ1-2; 7 nucleotides line up with TRBD1. The sequencing sample was made of central memory CD4+ T cells from blood. This sequence originates from a man aged 30 to 39 in good health. CDR3 sequence: CASSPQGGLGYTF. DNA of the CDR3: TGTGCCAGCAGCCCCCAGGGGGGTTTAGGCTACACCTTC.